This is a list of T cell receptor beta chains from one sample in a study of blood T cells in healthy people across ages. Using its own MiXCR run on the 5' RACE reads, TCRdb lists one record per CDR3 protein. The table has roughly 500,000 distinct CDR3 sequences, about 25% seen once; the top ten hold around 20%. Material for sequencing was blood. The source is a woman aged 65 to 85 in good health. Both conserved end residues are part of each CDR3. A D gene is named only where the DNA matches it firmly. Size values are once, few and many counts, or a class for expanded clones, and some rows have none.

J gene,clone size,V gene,D gene,CDR3 protein,CDR3 DNA
TRBJ1-2,few,TRBV20-1,.,CSARVHGNYGYTF,TGCAGTGCTAGAGTGCACGGGAACTATGGCTACACCTTC
TRBJ2-7,.,TRBV3-1,.,CASSQSQATYEQYF,TGTGCCAGCAGCCAAAGTCAGGCTACCTACGAGCAGTACTTC
TRBJ2-4,.,TRBV15,.,CATSREAGAKNIQYF,TGTGCCACCAGCAGAGAGGCAGGAGCCAAAAACATTCAGTACTTC
TRBJ2-7,.,TRBV27,.,CASSPTGTNYEQYF,TGTGCCAGCAGTCCGACCGGGACCAACTACGAGCAGTACTTC
TRBJ1-5,.,TRBV30,.,CAWSSGFSNQPQHF,TGTGCCTGGAGTTCGGGGTTTAGCAATCAGCCCCAGCATTTT
TRBJ1-3,.,TRBV27,.,CASGTGSGNTIYF,TGTGCCAGCGGGACGGGATCTGGAAACACCATATATTTT
TRBJ1-1,few,TRBV10-3,.,CAIALGGGTEAFF,TGTGCCATCGCACTCGGGGGTGGCACTGAAGCTTTCTTT
TRBJ2-3,few,TRBV18,TRBD1,CASSGDRGIVDTQYF,TGTGCCAGCTCAGGCGACAGGGGGATTGTGGATACGCAGTATTTT
TRBJ1-4,.,TRBV7-2,.,CASSSRDPWTYDEKLFF,TGTGCCAGCAGCAGCCGGGACCCATGGACGTATGATGAAAAACTGTTTTTT
TRBJ1-2,few,TRBV29-1,.,CSVEENRGGGSGYTF,TGCAGCGTTGAGGAGAATAGAGGTGGGGGAAGTGGCTACACCTTC
TRBJ1-4,.,TRBV20-1,.,CSALPPPGFGEKLFF,TGCAGTGCCCTCCCCCCACCCGGGTTCGGTGAAAAACTGTTTTTT
TRBJ2-7,few,TRBV30,TRBD2,CAWSARGVGEQYF,TGTGCCTGGAGTGCACGGGGGGTGGGGGAGCAGTACTTC
TRBJ2-3,many,TRBV6-6,.,CASSYGDTQYF,TGTGCCAGCAGTTACGGGGATACGCAGTATTTT
TRBJ1-2,few,TRBV6-1,.,CASSEGFLDNYGYTF,TGTGCCAGCAGTGAGGGTTTCCTGGACAACTATGGCTACACCTTC
TRBJ1-4,.,TRBV29-1,.,CSAGALGEKLFF,TGCAGCGCCGGGGCCCTTGGGGAAAAACTGTTTTTT
TRBJ2-5,.,TRBV5-1,.,CASRTLMQVQETQYF,TGCGCCAGCAGGACCCTAATGCAGGTACAAGAGACCCAGTACTTC
TRBJ2-3,.,TRBV5-1,.,CASSSLTSSTDTQYF,TGCGCCAGCAGCTCCCTTACCAGCAGCACAGATACGCAGTATTTT
TRBJ1-2,few,TRBV18,.,CASSPPHPYGYTF,TGTGCCAGCTCGCCACCTCATCCATATGGCTACACCTTC
TRBJ2-1,few,TRBV7-8,TRBD2,CASSLPRRLAGARNEQFF,TGTGCCAGCAGCTTGCCTCGGAGACTAGCGGGGGCGAGGAATGAGCAGTTCTTC
TRBJ1-2,.,TRBV6-1,.,CASSLVGTDYGYTF,TGTGCCAGCAGTTTGGTCGGGACCGACTATGGCTACACCTTC
TRBJ1-2,many,TRBV29-1,.,CSVAFEQSSGYTF,TGCAGCGTAGCTTTCGAACAGAGCTCTGGCTACACCTTC
TRBJ1-1,.,TRBV3-1,.,CASSRLAVGTAEAFF,TGTGCCAGCAGCCGGTTAGCCGTGGGGACCGCTGAAGCTTTCTTT